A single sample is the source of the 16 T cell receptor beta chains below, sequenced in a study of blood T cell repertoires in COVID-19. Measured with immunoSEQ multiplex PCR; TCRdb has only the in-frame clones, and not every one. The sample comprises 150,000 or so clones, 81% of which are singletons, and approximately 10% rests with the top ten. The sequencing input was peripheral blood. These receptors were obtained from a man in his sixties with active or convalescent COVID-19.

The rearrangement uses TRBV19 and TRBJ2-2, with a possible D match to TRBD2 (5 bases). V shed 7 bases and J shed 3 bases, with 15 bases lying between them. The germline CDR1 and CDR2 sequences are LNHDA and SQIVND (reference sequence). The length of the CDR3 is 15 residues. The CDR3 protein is CASTLGGMDTGELFF. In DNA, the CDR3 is TGTGCCAGTACCCTAGGAGGAATGGACACCGGGGAGCTGTTTTTT.

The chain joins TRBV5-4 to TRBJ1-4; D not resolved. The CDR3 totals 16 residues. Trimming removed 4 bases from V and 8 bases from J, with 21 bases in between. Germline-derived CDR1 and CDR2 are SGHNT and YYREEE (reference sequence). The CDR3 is CASSQEGGQVGEKLFF. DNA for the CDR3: TGTGCCAGCAGCCAGGAGGGCGGGCAGGTCGGCGAAAAACTGTTTTTT.

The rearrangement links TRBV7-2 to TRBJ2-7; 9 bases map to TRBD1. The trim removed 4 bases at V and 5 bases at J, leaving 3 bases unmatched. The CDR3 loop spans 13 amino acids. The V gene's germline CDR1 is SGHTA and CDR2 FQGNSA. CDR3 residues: CASSSRTGDEQYF. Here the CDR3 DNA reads TGTGCCAGCAGCTCAAGGACAGGGGACGAGCAGTACTTC.

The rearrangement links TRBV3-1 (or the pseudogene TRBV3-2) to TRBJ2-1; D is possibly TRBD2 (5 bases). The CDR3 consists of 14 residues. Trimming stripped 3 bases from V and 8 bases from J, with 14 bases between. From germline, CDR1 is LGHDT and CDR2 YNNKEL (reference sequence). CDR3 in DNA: TGTGCCAGCAGCCAGGGGAGAGGTAGCTATGAGCAGTTCTTC. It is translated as CASSQGRGSYEQFF.

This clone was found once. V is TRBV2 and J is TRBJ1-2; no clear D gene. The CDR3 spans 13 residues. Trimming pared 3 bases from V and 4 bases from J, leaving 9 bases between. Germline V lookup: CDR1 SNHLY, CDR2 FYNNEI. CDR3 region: CASSDGPGYGYTF. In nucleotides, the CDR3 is TGTGCCAGCAGTGATGGGCCCGGCTATGGCTACACCTTC.

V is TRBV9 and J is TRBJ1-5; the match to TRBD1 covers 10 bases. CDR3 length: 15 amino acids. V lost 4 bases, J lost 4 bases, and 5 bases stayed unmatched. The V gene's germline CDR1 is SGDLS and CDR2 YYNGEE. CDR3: CASSLGQGFNQPQHF. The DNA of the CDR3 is TGTGCCAGCAGCTTGGGACAGGGGTTTAATCAGCCCCAGCATTTT.

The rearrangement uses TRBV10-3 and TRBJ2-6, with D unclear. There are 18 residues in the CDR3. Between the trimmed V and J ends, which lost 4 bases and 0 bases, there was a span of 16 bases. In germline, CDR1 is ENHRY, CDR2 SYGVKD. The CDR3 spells CAISGAIVGGSGANVLTF. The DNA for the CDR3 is TGTGCCATCAGTGGGGCAATCGTGGGTGGCTCTGGGGCCAACGTCCTGACTTTC.

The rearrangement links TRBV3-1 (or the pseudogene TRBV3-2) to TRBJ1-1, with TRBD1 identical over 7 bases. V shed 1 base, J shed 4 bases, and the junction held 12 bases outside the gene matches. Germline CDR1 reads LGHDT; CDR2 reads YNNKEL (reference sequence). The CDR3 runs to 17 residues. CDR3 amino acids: CASSQGSRGVVGTEAFF. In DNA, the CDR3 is TGTGCCAGCAGCCAAGGATCCAGGGGGGTCGTAGGCACTGAAGCTTTCTTT.

CDR3 DNA sequence: TGTGCCAGTAGTATCCCCCCGGACAGGGGCAATCAGCCCCAGCATTTT. It encodes CASSIPPDRGNQPQHF. The genes are TRBV19 and TRBJ1-5; TRBD1 matches 8 bases. Trimming took 3 bases from V and 2 from J; bases not matched to a gene: 6. Germline CDR1 is LNHDA and CDR2 is SQIVND (reference sequence). There are 16 residues in the CDR3.

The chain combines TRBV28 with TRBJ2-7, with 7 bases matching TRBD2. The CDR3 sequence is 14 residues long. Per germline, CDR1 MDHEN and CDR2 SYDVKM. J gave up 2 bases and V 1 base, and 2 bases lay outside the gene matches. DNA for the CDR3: TGTGCCAGCAGTTTATATGGGACTACCTACGAGCAGTACTTC. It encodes CASSLYGTTYEQYF.

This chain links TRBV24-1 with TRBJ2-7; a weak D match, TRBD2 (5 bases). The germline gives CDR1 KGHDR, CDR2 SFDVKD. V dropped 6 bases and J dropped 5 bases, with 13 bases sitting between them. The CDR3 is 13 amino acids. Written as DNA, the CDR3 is TGTGCCACCAGTCCCTCTAGCCCCGACGAGCAGTACTTC. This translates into CATSPSSPDEQYF.

CDR3 loop: CASRRTRSSTDTQYF. The CDR3 bases are TGTGCCAGTAGGCGGACTAGGAGTAGCACAGATACGCAGTATTTT. This chain joins TRBV19 and TRBJ2-3; the match to TRBD2 covers 7 bases. Per germline, CDR1 LNHDA and CDR2 SQIVND (reference sequence). CDR3 length: 15 amino acids. Trimming cost V 6 bases and J 0 bases; bases outside gene matches: 6.

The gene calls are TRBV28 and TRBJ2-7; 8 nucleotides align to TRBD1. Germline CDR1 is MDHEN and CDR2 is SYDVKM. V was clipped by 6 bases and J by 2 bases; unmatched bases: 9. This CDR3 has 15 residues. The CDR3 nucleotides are TGTGCCAGCAGCGATACAGGGGGAGTAACCTACGAGCAGTACTTC. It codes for CASSDTGGVTYEQYF. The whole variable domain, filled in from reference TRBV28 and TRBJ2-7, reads DVKVTQSSRYLVKRTGEKVFLECVQDMDHENMFWYRQDPGLGLRLIYFSYDVKMKEKGDIPEGYSVSREKKERFSLILESASTNQTSMYLCASSDTGGVTYEQYFGPGTRLTVT.

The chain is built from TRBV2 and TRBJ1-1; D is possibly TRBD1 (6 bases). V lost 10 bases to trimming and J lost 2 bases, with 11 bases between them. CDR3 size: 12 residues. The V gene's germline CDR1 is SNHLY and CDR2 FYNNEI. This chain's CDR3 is CANGQFNTEAFF. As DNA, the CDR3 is TGTGCCAACGGACAGTTTAACACTGAAGCTTTCTTT.

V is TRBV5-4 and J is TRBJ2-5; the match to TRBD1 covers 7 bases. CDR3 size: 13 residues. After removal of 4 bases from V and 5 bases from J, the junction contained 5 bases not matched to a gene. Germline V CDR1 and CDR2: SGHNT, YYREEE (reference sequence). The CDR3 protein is CASSRGQPETQYF. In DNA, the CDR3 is TGTGCCAGCAGCAGGGGACAGCCGGAGACCCAGTACTTC.

The CDR3 bases are TGTGCCAGTAGTAACCGGGACTCCCAGCCCCAGCATTTT. Encoded protein: CASSNRDSQPQHF. The chain joins TRBV19 to TRBJ1-5; TRBD1 might be the D (5 bases). The V gene's germline CDR1 is LNHDA and CDR2 SQIVND (reference sequence). V was pared by 4 bases and J by 7 bases, with 11 bases between. The CDR3 is 13 residues long.